This TCR beta chain was found in a study of technical replicates of blood from a few donors. This CDR3 contains 14 residues. Looked up from germline, CDR1 is GTSNPN and CDR2 is SVGIG (reference sequence). Unmatched junction bases numbered 1, after V lost 3 bases and J lost 0 bases. Assay: immunoSEQ multiplex PCR; the TCRdb copy retains only in-frame clones and omits some. The sample consists of about 13,000 clones, 79% of them appearing once. The clonotype was recovered from a human donor in good health. The sample was PBMCs. The rearrangement uses TRBV30 and TRBJ2-7; TRBD2 matches 11 bases. The CDR3 here is CAWRGTSGSYEQYF. CDR3 DNA sequence: TGTGCCTGGAGAGGGACTAGCGGCTCCTACGAGCAGTACTTC.